The clone carrying this T cell receptor beta chain was seen only once. Its antigen is not identified. CDR3 length: 15 residues. Germline assignment: CDR1 MNHNS and CDR2 SASEGT. The J segment lost 7 bases and the V segment lost 0 bases, leaving 4 bases of the junction unmatched. PCR employed 60 Vbeta and 13 Jbeta primers. The repertoire was sequenced with immunoSEQ multiplex PCR; TCRdb's copy has only in-frame clones and lacks some. The sample carries 150,000 or so clones, roughly four fifths recorded once. The sample comes from a study of cytomegalovirus exposure and HLA in healthy donors. Study conclusions and caveats: By a later analysis, the bulk of CMV-associated TCR beta chains appeared HLA-restricted. Links to common viral pathogens appeared, in a later analysis, for several of the most significant clusters. The authors later found HLA-associated TCR beta chains more clonally expanded than equally common others. Association with HLA alleles at 0.05 false discovery rate was found for around 15,000 TCR beta sequences in a later analysis.

This TCR derives from a man aged 25 to 40 in good health and CMV-seronegative. Sequencing was performed on PBMCs. This chain links TRBV6-1 with TRBJ1-5, with 9 bases fitting TRBD1. CDR3 protein: CASSEAGGQGQPQHF. The CDR3 nucleotides read TGTGCCAGCAGTGAAGCGGGGGGACAGGGACAGCCCCAGCATTTT.